This passage covers 22 T cell receptor beta chains from one sample sequenced in a study of metastatic and nonmetastatic thyroid tumors. Thyroid surgery took place with no prior treatment in any patient. TCRdb re-called clones from the PCR reads using MiXCR. The table lists about 45,000 clones, 3.5% to 5% of them singletons. Material for sequencing was blood. These receptors all come from a female donor with papillary thyroid cancer or a benign thyroid nodule (not recorded which). Some clones in this sample may be carry-over from other donors' samples.

This clone was found many times. The rearrangement links TRBV5-5 to TRBJ1-6, with a tentative D call TRBD1 (5 bases). Trimming stripped 1 base from V and 7 bases from J, with 12 bases between. Looked up from germline, CDR1 is SGHKS and CDR2 is YYEKEE (reference sequence). CDR3 length: 15 residues. The CDR3 protein is CASSLMTDTNSPLHF. As DNA, the CDR3 is TGTGCCAGCAGCTTGATGACGGACACAAATTCACCCCTCCACTTT.

The table lists this clone with many counts. The chain couples TRBV20-1 to TRBJ2-7; the match to TRBD1 covers 7 bases. V lost 0 bases and J lost 9; bases outside the gene matches: 11. Germline V gives CDR1 DFQATT, CDR2 SNEGSKA (reference sequence). CDR3 length equals 14 residues. This CDR3 is CSARDLPGQNGQYF. As DNA, the CDR3 is TGCAGTGCTAGAGATTTACCGGGACAGAATGGGCAGTACTTC.

This clone showed up many times. The chain carries TRBV4-1 and TRBJ2-7; possibly TRBD2 for D (5 bases). The CDR3 loop spans 19 amino acids. The V end lost 0 bases, the J end lost 1 base, and 22 bases lay between the germline ends. Germline loops: CDR1 MGHRA, CDR2 YSYEKL. The CDR3, as DNA: TGCGCCAGCAGCCAAGAAGTTCCCGGGCCTAGTGAGCGGTCCTACGAGCAGTACTTC. Amino acids: CASSQEVPGPSERSYEQYF.

This clone was picked up many times. The chain is built from TRBV19 and TRBJ2-3; 10 bases match TRBD2. CDR3 length: 15 residues. Germline CDR1 and CDR2: LNHDA and SQIVND (reference sequence). V dropped 10 bases and J dropped 6; count of bases not matched to a gene: 13. The CDR3 region has the DNA TGTGCCACCCTGTCTTCCGGGACTAGCGTTGATACGCAGTATTTT. Its protein is CATLSSGTSVDTQYF.

This clone was counted between two and nine times. A much larger clone differs from this one at a single base, so this may be a read error. It is unclear where the CDR3 begins or ends on the DNA, so no DNA is shown, and the CDR3 is as TCRdb lists it. V gene TRBV6-4 combines with J gene TRBJ2-1; TRBD2, the table's D call, lacks a check against the DNA. 15 amino acids form the CDR3, both terminal residues included. Germline V gene lookup returns CDR1 MRHNA and CDR2 SNTAGT. CDR3 sequence: CASSEVASGSNEQLF.

In its sample, this clone was seen a few times. A much bigger clone sits one base away, suggesting this may be a read error. This sequence joins TRBV5-4 and TRBJ1-1, with TRBD1 matching over 8 bases. The CDR3 spans 13 residues. Germline trimming cut 4 bases from V and 8 bases from J; bases unmatched to any gene: 7. Germline V gene lookup returns CDR1 SGHNT and CDR2 YYREEE (reference sequence). The CDR3 region is CASSMGGTGEAFF. The CDR3 DNA sequence: TGTGCCAGCAGCATGGGAGGGACAGGAGAAGCTTTCTTT.

This clone turned up a few times. Possible read error: a much larger clone is one base away. The chain uses TRBV20-1 and TRBJ2-5; no reliable D call. The CDR3 contains 14 residues. The V gene's germline CDR1 is DFQATT and CDR2 SNEGSKA (reference sequence). The CDR3 region is CGARPAPAMETQYF. Written as DNA, the CDR3 is TGCGGTGCTAGACCGGCCCCAGCAATGGAGACCCAGTACTTC.

Comment on this clone: The junction departs from the called germline gene at one end, perhaps through a read error. The chain uses TRBV6-2 or TRBV6-3 and TRBJ1-5; the D is unclear. This CDR3 has 15 amino acids. Germline CDR1 is MNHEY and CDR2 is SVGEGT. As DNA, the CDR3 is TGTGCCAGCAGTGCTTACTGGGAGGGTAATCACCCCCAGCATTTT. This codes for CASSAYWEGNHPQHF.

This clone occurred many times. The chain combines TRBV24-1 with TRBJ1-3; D remains ambiguous. Trimming pared 4 bases from V and 2 bases from J, leaving 8 bases between. Germline loops: CDR1 KGHDR, CDR2 SFDVKD. This CDR3 is 14 amino acids long. For the CDR3, the DNA is TGTGCCACCAGTGAGTCGGGTACTGGAAACACCATATATTTT. Encoded protein: CATSESGTGNTIYF.

This clone was detected a few times. This may stem from a read error, because a much larger clone lies one nucleotide away. Different DNA sequences within this sample yield the same CDR3. The CDR3 protein is CAISEWRDGSLGETQYF. DNA of the CDR3: TGTGCCATCAGTGAGTGGCGAGACGGCAGTTTGGGAGAGACCCAGTACTTC. The rearrangement joins TRBV10-3 to TRBJ2-5; unclear D gene. The CDR3 loop spans 17 amino acids. The V end lost 1 base, the J end lost 4 bases, and 19 bases lay between the germline ends. Germline assignment: CDR1 ENHRY and CDR2 SYGVKD.

Ten or more counts support this clone. The chain couples TRBV20-1 to TRBJ2-1; 7 nucleotides match TRBD2. The CDR3 has 12 amino acids. The germline gives CDR1 DFQATT, CDR2 SNEGSKA (reference sequence). V shed 4 bases and J 6 bases; nucleotides not matched to a gene: 3. The CDR3 nucleotides read TGCAGTGCTACGACTAGCCCCAATGAGCAGTTCTTC. Amino acid sequence: CSATTSPNEQFF.

With respect to this clone: A clone one base away is much larger, so this may be a read error. This chain uses TRBV18 with TRBJ2-5; a possible D gene is TRBD1 (5 bases). CDR3 length equals 14 residues. Germline assignment: CDR1 KGHSH and CDR2 LQKENI. The CDR3 DNA reads as TGTTCCAGCTCACCTCTCGCCAGGGTGGAGACCCAGTACTTC. Protein product: CSSSPLARVETQYF.

This clone was picked up many times. The chain uses TRBV10-3 and TRBJ2-6; no clear D. The CDR3 length is 19 residues. Germline assignment: CDR1 ENHRY and CDR2 SYGVKD. The germline V and J ends were trimmed by 3 bases and 0 bases, with 18 bases remaining between them. The CDR3 DNA reads TGTGCCATCAGTGAAGGCAAATCCTATACCCTCTCTGGGGCCAACGTCCTGACTTTC. Translated: CAISEGKSYTLSGANVLTF.

This clone has a count of ten or more. The V gene is TRBV5-5, the J gene TRBJ2-1, with D hard to call. Between the trimmed V and J ends, which lost 0 bases and 1 base, there was a span of 8 bases. The CDR3 runs 15 residues. In germline, CDR1 is SGHKS, CDR2 YYEKEE (reference sequence). CDR3 residues: CASSLAHGSYNEQFF. In DNA, the CDR3 is TGTGCCAGCAGCTTGGCCCACGGGTCCTACAATGAGCAGTTCTTC.

This clone appeared many times. With a much larger clone just one base away, this may be a read error. This chain uses TRBV11-2 with TRBJ1-4, with no clear D. Trimming shortened V by 2 bases and J by 6 bases, and 10 bases separated the two germline ends. The CDR3 length is 14 residues. Germline V gene sequence: CDR1 SGHAT, CDR2 FQNNGV. CDR3 amino acids: CASSLMSGDEKLFF. The CDR3 DNA sequence: TGTGCCAGCAGCTTAATGTCAGGCGATGAAAAACTGTTTTTT.

This clone was detected ten times or more. The rearrangement links TRBV6-1 to TRBJ2-3, with 8 bases that match TRBD1. The germline V gene has CDR1 MNHNS and CDR2 SASEGT. The CDR3 covers 15 residues. V lost 7 bases to trimming and J lost 8 bases; unmatched junction nucleotides: 14. The CDR3 region has the DNA TGTGCCAGCACCCTTAAGGGCAGGGGGCTTGGTACGCAGTATTTT. Translated, it gives CASTLKGRGLGTQYF.

This clone was detected many times. The chain is built from TRBV3-1 and TRBJ1-1; D ambiguous. The CDR3 runs 13 residues. Trimming removed 3 bases from V and 10 bases from J, with 15 bases in between. Germline V lookup: CDR1 LGHDT, CDR2 YNNKEL (reference sequence). The CDR3 sequence is CASSHLYSRTAFF. The CDR3, as DNA: TGTGCCAGCAGCCATCTCTATTCAAGGACAGCTTTCTTT.

This clone was detected ten times or more. This sequence joins TRBV5-6 and TRBJ1-1; D not resolved. The CDR3 covers 12 residues. V shed 6 bases and J shed 4 bases, with 10 bases lying between them. Per germline, CDR1 SGHDT and CDR2 YYEEEE. The DNA for the CDR3 is TGTGCCAGCACCTTTATGGGCACTGAAGCTTTCTTT. Translated, it gives CASTFMGTEAFF.

This clone was counted between two and nine times. This chain connects TRBV15 to TRBJ1-2; no definite D call. Germline CDR1 is LNHNV and CDR2 is YYDKDF (reference sequence). The V end lost 0 bases, the J end lost 7 bases, and 9 bases lay between the germline ends. The CDR3 covers 13 residues. The CDR3 sequence: CATSRDFRFGYTF. The CDR3 region has the DNA TGTGCCACCAGCAGAGATTTCCGGTTTGGCTACACCTTC. Looking up the rest from reference TRBV15 and TRBJ1-2 gives the full variable domain: DAMVIQNPRYQVTQFGKPVTLSCSQTLNHNVMYWYQQKSSQAPKLLFHYYDKDFNNEADTPDNFQSRRPNTSFCFLDIRSPGLGDTAMYLCATSRDFRFGYTFGSGTRLTVV.

This chain uses TRBV19 with TRBJ1-1, with D hard to call. CDR1 is LNHDA, CDR2 SQIVND, per germline (reference sequence). This CDR3 contains 14 residues. V lost 7 bases and J 8 bases, leaving 20 bases between the germline ends. The DNA of the CDR3 is TGTGCCAGTACCTCTCTGCGGGAATCGGTAGAAGCTTTCTTT. This sequence encodes CASTSLRESVEAFF.

This clone has ten or more counts. The J gene is TRBJ2-3, the V gene TRBV5-1; 14 bases match TRBD2. Germline V lookup: CDR1 SGHRS, CDR2 YFSETQ. The CDR3 consists of 17 residues. Unmatched junction bases numbered 5, after V lost 0 bases and J lost 5 bases. The CDR3 DNA is TGCGCCAGCAGCTTGGGGGGACTAGCGGGAGTGGGAGATACGCAGTATTTT. As protein: CASSLGGLAGVGDTQYF.

J is TRBJ1-2 and V is TRBV12-3 or TRBV12-4; D is uncertain. CDR3 length: 16 amino acids. The V and J ends lost 8 bases and 1 base respectively, with 20 bases between them. CDR3 region: CASGTYYGYFNYGYTF. The CDR3 nucleotides are TGTGCCAGCGGAACATACTACGGGTATTTTAACTATGGCTACACCTTC.